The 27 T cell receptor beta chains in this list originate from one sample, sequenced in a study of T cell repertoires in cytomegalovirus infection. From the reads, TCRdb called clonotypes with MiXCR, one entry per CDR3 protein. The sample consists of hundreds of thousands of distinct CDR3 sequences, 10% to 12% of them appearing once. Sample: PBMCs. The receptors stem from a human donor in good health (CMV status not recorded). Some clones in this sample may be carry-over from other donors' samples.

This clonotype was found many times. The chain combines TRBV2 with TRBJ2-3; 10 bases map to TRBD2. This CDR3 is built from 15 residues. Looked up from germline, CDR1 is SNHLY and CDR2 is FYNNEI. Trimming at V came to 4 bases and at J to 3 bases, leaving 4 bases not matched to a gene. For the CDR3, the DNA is TGTGCCAGCAGTGGGTTAGCGGGGGGAACAGATACGCAGTATTTT. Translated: CASSGLAGGTDTQYF. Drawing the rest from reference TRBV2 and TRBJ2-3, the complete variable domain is EPEVTQTPSHQVTQMGQEVILRCVPISNHLYFYWYRQILGQKVEFLVSFYNNEISEKSEIFDDQFSVERPDGSNFTLKIRSTKLEDSAMYFCASSGLAGGTDTQYFGPGTRLTVL.

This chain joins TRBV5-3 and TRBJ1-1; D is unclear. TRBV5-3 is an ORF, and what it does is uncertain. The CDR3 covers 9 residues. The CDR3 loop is CPRSTEAFF. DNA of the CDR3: TGTCCTCGGTCCACTGAAGCTTTCTTT.

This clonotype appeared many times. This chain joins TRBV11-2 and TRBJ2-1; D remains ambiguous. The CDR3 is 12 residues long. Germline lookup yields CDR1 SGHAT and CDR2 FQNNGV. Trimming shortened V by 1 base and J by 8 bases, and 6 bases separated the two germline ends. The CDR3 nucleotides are TGTGCCAGCAGCTTAGGGAGCCATGAGCAGTTCTTC. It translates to CASSLGSHEQFF.

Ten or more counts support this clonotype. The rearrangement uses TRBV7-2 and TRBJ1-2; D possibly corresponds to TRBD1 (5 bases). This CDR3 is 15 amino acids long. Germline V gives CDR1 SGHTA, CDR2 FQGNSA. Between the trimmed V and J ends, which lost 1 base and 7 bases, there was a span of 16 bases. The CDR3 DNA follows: TGTGCCAGCAGCTTAGATCAGGGAAGGATTCGTGGCTACACCTTC. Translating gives CASSLDQGRIRGYTF.

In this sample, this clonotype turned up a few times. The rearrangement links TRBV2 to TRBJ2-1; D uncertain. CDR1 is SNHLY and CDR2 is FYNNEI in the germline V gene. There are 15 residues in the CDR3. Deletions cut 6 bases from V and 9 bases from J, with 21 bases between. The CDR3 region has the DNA TGTGCCAGCAGCCGCTTAGCCCGTAATATGGCTGAGCAGTTCTTC. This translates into CASSRLARNMAEQFF. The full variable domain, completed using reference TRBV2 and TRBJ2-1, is EPEVTQTPSHQVTQMGQEVILRCVPISNHLYFYWYRQILGQKVEFLVSFYNNEISEKSEIFDDQFSVERPDGSNFTLKIRSTKLEDSAMYFCASSRLARNMAEQFFGPGTRLTVL.

DNA of the CDR3: TGCAGTGCTTCAATAGCGGGAGCGGGCGGGGAGCTGTTTTTT. Its protein product is CSASIAGAGGELFF. The chain carries TRBV20-1 and TRBJ2-2; 9 bases align to TRBD2. CDR3 size: 14 residues. Germline CDR1 and CDR2: DFQATT and SNEGSKA (reference sequence). Germline trimming cut 5 bases from V and 7 bases from J; bases unmatched to any gene: 8.

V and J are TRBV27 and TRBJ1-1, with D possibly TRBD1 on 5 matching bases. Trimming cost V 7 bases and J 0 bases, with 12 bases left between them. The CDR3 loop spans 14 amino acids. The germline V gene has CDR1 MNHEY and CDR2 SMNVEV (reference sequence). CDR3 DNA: TGTGCCAGCAAAGGGGTTCTAATGAACACTGAAGCTTTCTTT. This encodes CASKGVLMNTEAFF.

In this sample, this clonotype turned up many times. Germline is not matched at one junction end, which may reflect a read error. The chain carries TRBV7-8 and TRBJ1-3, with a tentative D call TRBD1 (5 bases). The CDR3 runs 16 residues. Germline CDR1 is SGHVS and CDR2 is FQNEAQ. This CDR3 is CASSFSRDPAGTTIYF. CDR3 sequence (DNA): TGTGCCAGCAGCTTCTCCCGGGACCCTGCAGGAACCACCATATATTTT. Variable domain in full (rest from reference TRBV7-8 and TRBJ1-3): GAGVSQSPRYKVAKRGQDVALRCDPISGHVSLFWYQQALGQGPEFLTYFQNEAQLDKSGLPSDRFFAERPEGSVSTLKIQRTQQEDSAVYLCASSFSRDPAGTTIYFGEGSWLTVV.

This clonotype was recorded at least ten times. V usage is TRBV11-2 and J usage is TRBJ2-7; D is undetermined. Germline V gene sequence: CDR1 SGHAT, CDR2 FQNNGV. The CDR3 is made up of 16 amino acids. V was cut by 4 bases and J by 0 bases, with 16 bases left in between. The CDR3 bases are TGTGCCAGCAGCTCCCCCGTTGGCAGGAGCTCCTACGAGCAGTACTTC. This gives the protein CASSSPVGRSSYEQYF.

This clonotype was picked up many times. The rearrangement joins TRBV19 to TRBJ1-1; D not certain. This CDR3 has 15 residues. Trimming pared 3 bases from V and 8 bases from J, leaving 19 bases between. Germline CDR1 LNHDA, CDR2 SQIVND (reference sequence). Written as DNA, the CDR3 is TGTGCCAGTAGTATTACCCCGGTTGGTGGGAGCGAAGCTTTCTTT. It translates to CASSITPVGGSEAFF.

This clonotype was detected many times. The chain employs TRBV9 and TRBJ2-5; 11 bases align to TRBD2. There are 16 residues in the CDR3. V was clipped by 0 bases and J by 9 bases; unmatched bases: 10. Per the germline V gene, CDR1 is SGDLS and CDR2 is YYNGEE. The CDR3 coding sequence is TGTGCCAGCAGCGTAGGAGGGACTAGCGGTCGAGGTCCCCAGTACTTC. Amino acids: CASSVGGTSGRGPQYF.

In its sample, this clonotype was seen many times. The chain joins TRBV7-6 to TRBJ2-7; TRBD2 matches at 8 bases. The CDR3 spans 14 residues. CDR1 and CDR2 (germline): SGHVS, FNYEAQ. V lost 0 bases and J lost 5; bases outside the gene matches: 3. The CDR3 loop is CASSLAAGVDEQYF. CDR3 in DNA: TGTGCCAGCAGCTTAGCAGCGGGAGTCGACGAGCAGTACTTC. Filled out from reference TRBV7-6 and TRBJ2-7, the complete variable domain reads GAGVSQSPRYKVTKRGQDVALRCDPISGHVSLYWYRQALGQGPEFLTYFNYEAQQDKSGLPNDRFSAERPEGSISTLTIQRTEQRDSAMYRCASSLAAGVDEQYFGPGTRLTVT.

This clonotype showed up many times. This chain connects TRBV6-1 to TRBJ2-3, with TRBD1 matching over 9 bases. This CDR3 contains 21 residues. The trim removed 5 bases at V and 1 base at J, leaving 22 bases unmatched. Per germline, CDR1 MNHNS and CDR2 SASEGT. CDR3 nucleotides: TGTGCCAGCAGTCGATACCCTCGCACCCCCGGGACAGGGTTAGGCACAGATACGCAGTATTTT. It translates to CASSRYPRTPGTGLGTDTQYF.

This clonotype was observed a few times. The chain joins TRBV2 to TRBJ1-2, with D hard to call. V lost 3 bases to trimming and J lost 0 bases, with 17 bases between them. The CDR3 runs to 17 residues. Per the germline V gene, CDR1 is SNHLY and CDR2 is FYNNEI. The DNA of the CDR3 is TGTGCCAGCAGTGAGAAGGTCCTCGGCCACGCTAACTATGGCTACACCTTC. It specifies CASSEKVLGHANYGYTF.

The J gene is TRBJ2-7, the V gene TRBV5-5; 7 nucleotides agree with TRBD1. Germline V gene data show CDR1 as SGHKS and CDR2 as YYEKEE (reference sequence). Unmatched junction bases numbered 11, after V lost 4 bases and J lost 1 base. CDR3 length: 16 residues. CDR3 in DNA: TGTGCCAGCAGCCGCTCTGGGACAGTGGGATCCTACGAGCAGTACTTC. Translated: CASSRSGTVGSYEQYF.

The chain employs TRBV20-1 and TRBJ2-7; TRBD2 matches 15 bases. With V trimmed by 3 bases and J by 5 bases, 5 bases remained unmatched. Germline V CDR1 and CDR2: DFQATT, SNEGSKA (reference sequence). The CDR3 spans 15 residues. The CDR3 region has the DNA TGCAGTGCTAGCGGACTAGCGGGAGGGCTCGACGAGCAGTACTTC. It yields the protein CSASGLAGGLDEQYF.

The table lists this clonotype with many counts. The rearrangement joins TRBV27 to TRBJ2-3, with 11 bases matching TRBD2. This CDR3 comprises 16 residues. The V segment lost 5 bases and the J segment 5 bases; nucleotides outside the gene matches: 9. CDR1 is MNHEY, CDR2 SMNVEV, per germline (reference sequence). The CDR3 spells CASSTIAGGQGDTQYF. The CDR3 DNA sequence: TGTGCCAGCAGTACCATAGCGGGGGGGCAGGGAGATACGCAGTATTTT.

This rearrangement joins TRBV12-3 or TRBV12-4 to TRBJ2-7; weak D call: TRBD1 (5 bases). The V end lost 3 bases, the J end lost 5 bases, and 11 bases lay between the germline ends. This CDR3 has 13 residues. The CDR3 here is CASSLPGSNEQYF. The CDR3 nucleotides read TGTGCCAGCAGTTTGCCAGGGTCCAACGAGCAGTACTTC.

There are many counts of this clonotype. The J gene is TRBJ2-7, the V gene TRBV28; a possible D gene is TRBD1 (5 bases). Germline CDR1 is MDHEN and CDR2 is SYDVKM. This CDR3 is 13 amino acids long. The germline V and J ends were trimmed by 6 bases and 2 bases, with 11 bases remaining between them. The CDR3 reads CASSDDSPYEQYF. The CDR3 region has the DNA TGTGCCAGCAGCGATGACAGCCCCTACGAGCAGTACTTC.

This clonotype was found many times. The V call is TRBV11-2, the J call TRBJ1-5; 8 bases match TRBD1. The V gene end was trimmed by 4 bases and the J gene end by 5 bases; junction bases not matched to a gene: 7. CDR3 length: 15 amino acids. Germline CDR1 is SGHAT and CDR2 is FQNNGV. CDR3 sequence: CASSSTGTGDQPQHF. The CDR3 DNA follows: TGTGCCAGCAGCTCAACTGGGACAGGAGATCAGCCCCAGCATTTT.

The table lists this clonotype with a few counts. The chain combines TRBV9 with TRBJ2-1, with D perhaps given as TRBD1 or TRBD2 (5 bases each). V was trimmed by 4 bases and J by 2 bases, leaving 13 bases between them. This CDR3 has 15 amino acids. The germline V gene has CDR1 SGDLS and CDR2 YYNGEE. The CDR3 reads CASSLRGETYNEQFF. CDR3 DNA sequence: TGTGCCAGCAGCCTTCGAGGGGAGACCTACAATGAGCAGTTCTTC.

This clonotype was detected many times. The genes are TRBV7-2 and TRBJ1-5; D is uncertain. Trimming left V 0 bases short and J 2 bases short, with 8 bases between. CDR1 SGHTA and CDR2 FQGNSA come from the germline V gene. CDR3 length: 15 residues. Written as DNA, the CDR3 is TGTGCCAGCAGCTTAGCAGGGATCGGCAATCAGCCCCAGCATTTT. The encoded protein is CASSLAGIGNQPQHF.

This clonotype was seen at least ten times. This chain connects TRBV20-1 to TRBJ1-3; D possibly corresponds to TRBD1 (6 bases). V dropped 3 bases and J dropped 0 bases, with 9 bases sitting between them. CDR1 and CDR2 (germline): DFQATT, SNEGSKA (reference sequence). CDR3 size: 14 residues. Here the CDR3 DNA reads TGCAGTGCTAGGAAGGGGGACTCTGGAAACACCATATATTTT. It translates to CSARKGDSGNTIYF.

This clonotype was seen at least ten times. In DNA form, the CDR3 reads TGTGCCAGCAGCCCAAGCGGGCCGCTGAACACTGAAGCTTTCTTT. Amino acid sequence: CASSPSGPLNTEAFF. V is TRBV28 and J is TRBJ1-1; unclear D gene. The CDR3 extends over 15 amino acids. Germline CDR1 is MDHEN and CDR2 is SYDVKM. Trimming took 6 bases from V and 0 from J, leaving 14 bases between them.

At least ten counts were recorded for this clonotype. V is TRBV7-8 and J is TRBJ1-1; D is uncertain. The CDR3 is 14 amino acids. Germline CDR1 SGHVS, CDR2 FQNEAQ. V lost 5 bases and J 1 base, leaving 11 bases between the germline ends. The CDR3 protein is CASSPKRENTEAFF. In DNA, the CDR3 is TGTGCCAGCAGCCCCAAACGGGAGAACACTGAAGCTTTCTTT.

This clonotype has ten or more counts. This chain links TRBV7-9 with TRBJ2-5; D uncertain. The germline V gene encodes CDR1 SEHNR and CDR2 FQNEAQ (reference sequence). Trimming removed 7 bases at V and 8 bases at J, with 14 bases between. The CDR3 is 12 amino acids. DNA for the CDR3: TGTGCCAGCACCGCCGGACCTGGTACCCAGTACTTC. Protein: CASTAGPGTQYF.

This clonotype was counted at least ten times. The CDR3 sequence: CASQLQRAAFYEQYF. As DNA, the CDR3 is TGTGCCAGCCAACTTCAGCGCGCGGCTTTCTACGAGCAGTACTTC. This chain connects TRBV6-6 to TRBJ2-7; D uncertain. Germline CDR1 and CDR2: MNHNY and SVGAGI (reference sequence). The CDR3 is 15 amino acids. Deletions cut 8 bases from V and 3 bases from J, with 20 bases between.